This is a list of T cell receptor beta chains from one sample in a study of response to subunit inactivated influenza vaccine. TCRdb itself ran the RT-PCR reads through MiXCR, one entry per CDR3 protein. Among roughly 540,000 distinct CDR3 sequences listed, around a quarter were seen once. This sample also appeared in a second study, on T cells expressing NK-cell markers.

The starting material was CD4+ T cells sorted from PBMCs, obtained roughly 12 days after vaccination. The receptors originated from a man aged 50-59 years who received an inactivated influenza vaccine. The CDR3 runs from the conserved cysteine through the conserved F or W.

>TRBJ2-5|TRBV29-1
CSVESLAGFQETQYF
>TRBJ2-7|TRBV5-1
CASSLPVAGAGEQYF
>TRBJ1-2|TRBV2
CASTTDRNYGYTF
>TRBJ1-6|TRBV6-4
CASSADASGVGSPLHF
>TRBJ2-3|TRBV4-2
CASSTRQGTSTDTQYF
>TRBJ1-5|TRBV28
CATWTLSTDQPQHF
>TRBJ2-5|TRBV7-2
CASSSPLRSGGAKTQYF
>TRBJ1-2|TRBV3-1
CASSEGSGYGYTF
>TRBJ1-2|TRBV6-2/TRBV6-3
CASSLGRINGYTF
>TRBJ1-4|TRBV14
CASSQLAGTNEKLFF
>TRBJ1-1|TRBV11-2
CASSASRGRIPEAFF
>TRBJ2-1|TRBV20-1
CSARKWGGDRATGGSLSRYNEQFF
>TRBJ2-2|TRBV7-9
CASSSRTGRLTGELFF
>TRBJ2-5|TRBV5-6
CASSLAKRSYQETQYF
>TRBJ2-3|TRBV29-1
CSVASGTDTQYF
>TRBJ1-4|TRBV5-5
CASSRSDGMSNEKLFF